These 2 T cell receptor beta chains were sequenced from one sample in a study of STAT5B mutations in CD4+ large granular lymphocyte leukemia. Only in-frame clones appear in the TCRdb table, and some are missing; sequencing was by immunoSEQ multiplex PCR. Altogether 9,500 to 10,000 clones are present, 70% to 85% being singletons, with the ten largest covering about 75%. The source material was PBMCs. The receptor source for this set is a man between 60 and 70 years old with CD4+ T-cell large granular lymphocyte leukemia.

This chain uses TRBV11-2 with TRBJ2-1; 10 nucleotides match TRBD2. Germline lookup yields CDR1 SGHAT and CDR2 FQNNGV. V dropped 0 bases and J dropped 10; count of bases not matched to a gene: 9. This CDR3 comprises 16 residues. The DNA of the CDR3 is TGTGCCAGCAGCTTAGAAGGGACTAGCGTGTATCAGGAGCAGTTCTTC. It encodes CASSLEGTSVYQEQFF.

The chain recombines TRBV13 with TRBJ2-2, with 10 bases fitting TRBD1. Germline assignment: CDR1 PRHDT and CDR2 FYEKMQ (reference sequence). CDR3 length: 15 residues. J was trimmed by 5 bases and V by 5 bases; bases with no gene match: 5. CDR3 bases: TGTGCCAGCAGCGTTTGGACAGGGGGAACCGGGGAGCTGTTTTTT. Its translation: CASSVWTGGTGELFF.